This T cell receptor (beta chain) was recovered during a study of blood T cell repertoires in COVID-19. On the study more broadly: Two consecutive negative NP/OP PCR tests, clearance, or resolved symptoms defined Cohort 3 recovery. In each case, the material was cDNA or gDNA derived from T cells, B-cell-depleted T cells, or PBMCs.

Germline V gives CDR1 LGHNA, CDR2 YNFKEQ. V was shortened by 4 bases and J by 4 bases, with 12 bases between the two germline ends. The CDR3 contains 14 residues. This clone was observed once. Repertoires were generated with immunoSEQ multiplex PCR, while TCRdb's copy carries only in-frame clones and drops some. Among 350,000 to 450,000 clones listed, about 89% were seen once. The cohort comprised adults aged roughly 18 to 95 years residing in 24 US areas. Participants had their cohort set by participant-reported clinical history. Sequencing was performed on PBMCs or T cells enriched from blood (not recorded which). This sequence was found in a man aged 40-49 years in a cohort exposed to, infected with or recovered from COVID-19 (not recorded which). The chain couples TRBV4-2 to TRBJ2-3; D is unclear. The CDR3 loop is CASSLRGEADTQYF. In DNA, the CDR3 is TGTGCCAGCAGCCTCCGAGGCGAGGCAGATACGCAGTATTTT.